This T cell receptor (beta chain) derives from a study of cytotoxic CD8 clonotypes in ibrutinib-treated CLL. Study observations and caveats: The public clonotypes identified were infrequent and showed contraction or stability on treatment.

The length of the CDR3 is 13 residues. Looked up from germline, CDR1 is MNHNS and CDR2 is SASEGT. Deletions cut 3 bases from V and 5 bases from J, with 10 bases between. Measured with immunoSEQ multiplex PCR; TCRdb has only the in-frame clones, and not every one. The table records 30,000 to 40,000 clones, around 70% of them present only once. Regarding this clone: Its antigen remains unidentified.

The source material was PBMCs, sampled at disease progression, from a patient treated with ibrutinib. The TCR comes from a human donor with chronic lymphocytic leukemia. The gene calls are TRBV6-1 and TRBJ2-5; D not resolved. The CDR3 DNA sequence: TGTGCCAGCAGTGAGGTAGGGCGGGAGACCCAGTACTTC. Translated, it gives CASSEVGRETQYF.